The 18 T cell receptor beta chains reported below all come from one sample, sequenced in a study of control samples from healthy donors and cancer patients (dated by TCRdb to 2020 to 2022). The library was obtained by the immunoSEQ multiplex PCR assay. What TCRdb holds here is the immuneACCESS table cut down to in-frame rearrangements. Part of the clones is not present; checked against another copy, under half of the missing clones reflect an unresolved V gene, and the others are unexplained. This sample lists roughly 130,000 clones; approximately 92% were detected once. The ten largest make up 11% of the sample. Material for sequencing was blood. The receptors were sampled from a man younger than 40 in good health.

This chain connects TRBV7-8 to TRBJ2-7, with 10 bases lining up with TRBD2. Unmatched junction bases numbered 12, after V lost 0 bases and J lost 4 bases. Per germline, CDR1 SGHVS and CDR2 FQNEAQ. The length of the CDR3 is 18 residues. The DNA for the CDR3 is TGTGCCAGCAGCTTAGCCACAAATCTAGCGGGAGCTTGGTACGAGCAGTACTTC. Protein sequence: CASSLATNLAGAWYEQYF.

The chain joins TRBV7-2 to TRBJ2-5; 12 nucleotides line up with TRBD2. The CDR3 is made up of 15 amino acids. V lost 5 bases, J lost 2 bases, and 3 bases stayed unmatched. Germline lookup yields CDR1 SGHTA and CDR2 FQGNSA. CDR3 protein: CASSRTSGKQETQYF. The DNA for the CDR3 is TGTGCCAGCAGCAGGACTAGCGGGAAACAAGAGACCCAGTACTTC.

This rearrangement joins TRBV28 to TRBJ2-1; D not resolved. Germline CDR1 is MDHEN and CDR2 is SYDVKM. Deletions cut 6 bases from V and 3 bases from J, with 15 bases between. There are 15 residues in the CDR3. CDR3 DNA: TGTGCCAGCAGGGCAGACCCCCTCGTCTACAATGAGCAGTTCTTC. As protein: CASRADPLVYNEQFF.

The CDR3 loop is CASSQGPASGKAYEQYF. The DNA of the CDR3 is TGCGCCAGCAGCCAAGGACCCGCTAGCGGGAAGGCCTACGAGCAGTACTTC. The chain employs TRBV4-1 and TRBJ2-7; 9 nucleotides align to TRBD2. V was pared by 1 base and J by 2 bases, with 9 bases of the junction left unmatched. Looked up from germline, CDR1 is MGHRA and CDR2 is YSYEKL. The CDR3 covers 17 residues.

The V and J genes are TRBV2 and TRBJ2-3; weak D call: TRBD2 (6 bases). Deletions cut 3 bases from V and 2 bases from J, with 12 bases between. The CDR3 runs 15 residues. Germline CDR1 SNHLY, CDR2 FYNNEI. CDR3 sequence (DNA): TGTGCCAGCAGTGATGGGCGGGAACCCACAGATACGCAGTATTTT. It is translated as CASSDGREPTDTQYF.

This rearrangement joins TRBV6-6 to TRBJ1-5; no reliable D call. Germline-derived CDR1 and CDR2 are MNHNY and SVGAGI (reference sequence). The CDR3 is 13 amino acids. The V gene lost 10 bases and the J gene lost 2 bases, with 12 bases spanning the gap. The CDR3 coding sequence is TGTGCCATCCGCACTTCCGGCAATCAGCCCCAGCATTTT. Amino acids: CAIRTSGNQPQHF.

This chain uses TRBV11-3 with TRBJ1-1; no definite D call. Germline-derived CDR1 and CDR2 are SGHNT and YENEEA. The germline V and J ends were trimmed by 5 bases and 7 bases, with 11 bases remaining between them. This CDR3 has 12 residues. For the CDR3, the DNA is TGTGCCAGCAGCGCCGGGCCGTTTGAAGCTTTCTTT. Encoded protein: CASSAGPFEAFF.

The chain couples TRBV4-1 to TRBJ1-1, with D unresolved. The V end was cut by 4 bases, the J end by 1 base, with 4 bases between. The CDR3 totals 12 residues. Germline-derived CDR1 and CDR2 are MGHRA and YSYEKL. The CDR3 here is CASSLGNTEAFF. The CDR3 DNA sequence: TGCGCCAGCAGCCTTGGGAACACTGAAGCTTTCTTT.

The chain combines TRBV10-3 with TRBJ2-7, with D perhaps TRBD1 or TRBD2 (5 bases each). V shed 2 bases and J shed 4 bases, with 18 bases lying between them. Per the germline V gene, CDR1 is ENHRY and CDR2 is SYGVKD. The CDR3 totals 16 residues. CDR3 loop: CAISEAMGVRLYEQYF. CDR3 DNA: TGTGCCATCAGTGAGGCTATGGGGGTTAGACTATACGAGCAGTACTTC.

CDR3: CASSPTSWYEQYF. In nucleotides, the CDR3 is TGTGCCAGTAGTCCGACTAGTTGGTACGAGCAGTACTTC. This rearrangement joins TRBV19 to TRBJ2-7; TRBD2 might be the D (6 bases). Germline CDR1 LNHDA, CDR2 SQIVND (reference sequence). V shed 5 bases and J shed 4 bases, with 12 bases lying between them. The CDR3 spans 13 residues.

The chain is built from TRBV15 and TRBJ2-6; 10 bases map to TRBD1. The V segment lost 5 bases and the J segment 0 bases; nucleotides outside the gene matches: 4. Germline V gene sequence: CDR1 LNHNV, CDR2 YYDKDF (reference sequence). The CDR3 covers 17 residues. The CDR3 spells CATSRGQGSSGANVLTF. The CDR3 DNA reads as TGTGCCACCAGCCGGGGACAGGGGAGCTCTGGGGCCAACGTCCTGACTTTC.

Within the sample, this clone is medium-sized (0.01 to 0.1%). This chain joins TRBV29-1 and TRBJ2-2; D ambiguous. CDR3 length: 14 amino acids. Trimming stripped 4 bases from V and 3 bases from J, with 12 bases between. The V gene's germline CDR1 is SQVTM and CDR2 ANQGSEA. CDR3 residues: CSVVDNFDTGELFF. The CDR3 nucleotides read TGCAGCGTTGTAGATAACTTTGACACCGGGGAGCTGTTTTTT.

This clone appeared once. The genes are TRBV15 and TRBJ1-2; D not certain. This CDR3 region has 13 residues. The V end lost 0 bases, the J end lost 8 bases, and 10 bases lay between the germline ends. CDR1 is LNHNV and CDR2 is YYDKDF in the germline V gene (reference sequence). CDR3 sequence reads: CATSREGEGGYTF. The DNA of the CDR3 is TGTGCCACCAGCAGAGAAGGAGAAGGGGGCTACACCTTC.

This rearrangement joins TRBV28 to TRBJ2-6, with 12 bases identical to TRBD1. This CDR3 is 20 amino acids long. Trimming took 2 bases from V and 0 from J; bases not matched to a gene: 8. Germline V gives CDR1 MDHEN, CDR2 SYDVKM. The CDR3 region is CASSLGFGDRGLSGANVLTF. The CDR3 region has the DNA TGTGCCAGCAGTTTAGGGTTCGGGGACAGGGGGCTCTCTGGGGCCAACGTCCTGACTTTC.

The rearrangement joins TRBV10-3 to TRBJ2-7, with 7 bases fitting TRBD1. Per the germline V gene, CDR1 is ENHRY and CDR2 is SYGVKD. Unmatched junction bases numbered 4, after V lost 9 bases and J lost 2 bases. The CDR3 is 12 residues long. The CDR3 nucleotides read TGTGCCATTGGACAGGAGACCTACGAGCAGTACTTC. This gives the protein CAIGQETYEQYF.

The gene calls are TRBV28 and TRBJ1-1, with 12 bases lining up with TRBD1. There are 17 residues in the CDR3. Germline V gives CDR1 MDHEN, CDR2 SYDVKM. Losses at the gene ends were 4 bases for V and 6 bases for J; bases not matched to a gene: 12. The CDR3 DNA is TGTGCCAGCAGTTGGGACAGGGGGCGCTTCCGTTATCCTGAAGCTTTCTTT. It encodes CASSWDRGRFRYPEAFF. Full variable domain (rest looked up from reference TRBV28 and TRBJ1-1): DVKVTQSSRYLVKRTGEKVFLECVQDMDHENMFWYRQDPGLGLRLIYFSYDVKMKEKGDIPEGYSVSREKKERFSLILESASTNQTSMYLCASSWDRGRFRYPEAFFGQGTRLTVV.

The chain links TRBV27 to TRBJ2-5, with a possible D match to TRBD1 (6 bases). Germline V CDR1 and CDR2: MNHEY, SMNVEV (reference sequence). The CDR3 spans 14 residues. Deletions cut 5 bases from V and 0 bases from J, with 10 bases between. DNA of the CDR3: TGTGCCAGCAGTAACCACAGGGACCAAGAGACCCAGTACTTC. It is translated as CASSNHRDQETQYF.

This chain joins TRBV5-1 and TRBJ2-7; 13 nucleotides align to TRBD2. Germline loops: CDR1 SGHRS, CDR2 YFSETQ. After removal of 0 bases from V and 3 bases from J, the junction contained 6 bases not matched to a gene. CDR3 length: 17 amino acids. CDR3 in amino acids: CASSLGGTSGTHYEQYF. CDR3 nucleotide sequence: TGCGCCAGCAGCTTGGGGGGGACTAGCGGGACCCACTACGAGCAGTACTTC.